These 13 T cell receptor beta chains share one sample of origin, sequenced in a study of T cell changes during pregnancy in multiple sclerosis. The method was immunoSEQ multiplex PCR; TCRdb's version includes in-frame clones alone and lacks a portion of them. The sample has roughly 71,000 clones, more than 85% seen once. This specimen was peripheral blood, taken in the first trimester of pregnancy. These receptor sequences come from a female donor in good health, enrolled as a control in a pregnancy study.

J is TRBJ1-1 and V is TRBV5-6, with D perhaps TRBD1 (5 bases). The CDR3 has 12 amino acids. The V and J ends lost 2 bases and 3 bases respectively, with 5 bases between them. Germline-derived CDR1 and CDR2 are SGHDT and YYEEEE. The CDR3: CASSLGDTEAFF. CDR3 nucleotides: TGTGCCAGCAGCTTAGGGGACACTGAAGCTTTCTTT.

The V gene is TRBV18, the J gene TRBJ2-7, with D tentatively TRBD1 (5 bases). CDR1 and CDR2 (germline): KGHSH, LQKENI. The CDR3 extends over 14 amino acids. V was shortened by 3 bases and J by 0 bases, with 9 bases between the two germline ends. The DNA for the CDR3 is TGTGCCAGCTCACCGACAGTAAGCTCCTACGAGCAGTACTTC. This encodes CASSPTVSSYEQYF.

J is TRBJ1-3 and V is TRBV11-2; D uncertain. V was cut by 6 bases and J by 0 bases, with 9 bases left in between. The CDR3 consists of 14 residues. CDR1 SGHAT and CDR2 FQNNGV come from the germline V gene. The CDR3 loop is CASSSRFSGNTIYF. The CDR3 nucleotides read TGTGCCAGCAGTTCCAGGTTCTCTGGAAACACCATATATTTT.

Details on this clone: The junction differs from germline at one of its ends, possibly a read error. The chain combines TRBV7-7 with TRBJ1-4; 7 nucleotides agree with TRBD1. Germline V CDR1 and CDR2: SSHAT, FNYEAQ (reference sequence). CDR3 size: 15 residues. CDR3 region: CASSLSDRVGEKLFF. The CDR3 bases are TGTGCTAGCAGCTTATCCGACAGGGTGGGGGAAAAACTGTTTTTT.

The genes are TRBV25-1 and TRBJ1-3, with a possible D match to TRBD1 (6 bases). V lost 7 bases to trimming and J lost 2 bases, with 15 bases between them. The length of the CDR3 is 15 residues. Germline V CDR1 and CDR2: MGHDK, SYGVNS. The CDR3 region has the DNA TGTGCCAGCATCCCCGGGGGGCGAACTGGAAACACCATATATTTT. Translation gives CASIPGGRTGNTIYF.

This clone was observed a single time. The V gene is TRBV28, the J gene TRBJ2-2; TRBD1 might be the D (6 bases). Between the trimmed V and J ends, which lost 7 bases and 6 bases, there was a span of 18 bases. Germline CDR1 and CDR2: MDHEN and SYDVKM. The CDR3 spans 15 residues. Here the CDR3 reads CASTGAGIFAGELFF. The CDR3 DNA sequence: TGTGCCAGCACAGGGGCCGGGATTTTCGCCGGGGAGCTGTTTTTT.

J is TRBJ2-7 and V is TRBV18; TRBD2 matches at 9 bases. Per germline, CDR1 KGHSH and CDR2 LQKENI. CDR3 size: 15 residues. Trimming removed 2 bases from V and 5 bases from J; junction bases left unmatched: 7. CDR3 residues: CASSPVAGEDDEQYF. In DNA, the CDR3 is TGTGCCAGCTCACCAGTAGCGGGAGAGGACGACGAGCAGTACTTC.

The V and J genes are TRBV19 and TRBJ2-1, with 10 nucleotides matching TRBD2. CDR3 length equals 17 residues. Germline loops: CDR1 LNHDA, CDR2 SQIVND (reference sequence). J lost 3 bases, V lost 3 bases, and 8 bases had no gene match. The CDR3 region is CASSISSGRVGYNEQFF. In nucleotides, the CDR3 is TGTGCCAGTAGTATTTCGAGCGGGAGGGTCGGCTACAATGAGCAGTTCTTC.

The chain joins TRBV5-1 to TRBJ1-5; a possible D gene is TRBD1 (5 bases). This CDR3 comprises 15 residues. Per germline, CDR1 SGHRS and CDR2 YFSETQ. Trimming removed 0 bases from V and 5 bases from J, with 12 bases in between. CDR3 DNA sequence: TGCGCCAGCAGCTTGGCCTTGGGGCCGGATCAGCCCCAGCATTTT. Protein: CASSLALGPDQPQHF.

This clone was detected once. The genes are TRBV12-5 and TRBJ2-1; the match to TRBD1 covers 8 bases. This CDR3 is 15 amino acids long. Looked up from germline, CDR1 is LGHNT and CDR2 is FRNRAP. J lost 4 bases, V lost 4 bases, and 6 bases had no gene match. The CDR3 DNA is TGTGCTAGTGGTTCCGGGACAGGATCATACAATGAGCAGTTCTTC. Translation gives CASGSGTGSYNEQFF. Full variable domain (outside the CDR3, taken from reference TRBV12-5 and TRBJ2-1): DARVTQTPRHKVTEMGQEVTMRCQPILGHNTVFWYRQTMMQGLELLAYFRNRAPLDDSGMPKDRFSAEMPDATLATLKIQPSEPRDSAVYFCASGSGTGSYNEQFFGPGTRLTVL.

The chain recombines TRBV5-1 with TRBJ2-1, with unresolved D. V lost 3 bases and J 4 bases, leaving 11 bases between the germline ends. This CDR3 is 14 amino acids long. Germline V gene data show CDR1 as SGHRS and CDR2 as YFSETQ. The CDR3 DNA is TGCGCCAGCAGCTCAAGAATACTATACAATGAGCAGTTCTTC. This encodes CASSSRILYNEQFF.

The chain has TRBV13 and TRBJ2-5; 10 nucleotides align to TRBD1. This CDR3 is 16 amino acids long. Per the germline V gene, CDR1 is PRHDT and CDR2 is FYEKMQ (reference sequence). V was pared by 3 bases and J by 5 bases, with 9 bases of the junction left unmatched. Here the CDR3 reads CASSFDRGRFWETQYF. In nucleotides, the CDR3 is TGTGCCAGCAGCTTCGACAGGGGGCGCTTTTGGGAGACCCAGTACTTC.

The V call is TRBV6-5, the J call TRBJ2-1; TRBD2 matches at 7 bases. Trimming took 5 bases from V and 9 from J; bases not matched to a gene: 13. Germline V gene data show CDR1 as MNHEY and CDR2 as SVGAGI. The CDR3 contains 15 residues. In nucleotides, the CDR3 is TGTGCCAGCAGTGGGGGGGTGGATGGTTTCGGTGAGCAGTTCTTC. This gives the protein CASSGGVDGFGEQFF.